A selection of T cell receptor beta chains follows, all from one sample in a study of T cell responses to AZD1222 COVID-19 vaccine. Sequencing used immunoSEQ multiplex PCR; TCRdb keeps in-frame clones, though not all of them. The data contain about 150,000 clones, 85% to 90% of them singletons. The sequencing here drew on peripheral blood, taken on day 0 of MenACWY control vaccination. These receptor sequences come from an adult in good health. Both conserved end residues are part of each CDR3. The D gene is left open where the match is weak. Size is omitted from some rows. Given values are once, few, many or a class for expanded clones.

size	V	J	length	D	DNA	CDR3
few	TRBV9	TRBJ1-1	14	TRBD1	TGTGCCAGCAGCAGGAAGACAGGGTCCACTGAAGCTTTCTTT	CASSRKTGSTEAFF
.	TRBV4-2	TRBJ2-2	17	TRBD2	TGTGCCAGCAGCCAAGGGGTTAGCGGGGCGAACACCGGGGAGCTGTTTTTT	CASSQGVSGANTGELFF
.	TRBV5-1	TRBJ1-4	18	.	TGCGCCAGCAGCTTTATCCCCCTTTCGGGGGCAACTAATGAAAAACTGTTTTTT	CASSFIPLSGATNEKLFF
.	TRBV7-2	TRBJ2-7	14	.	TGTGCCAGCAGCTTCGATATGGGACGACAGGAGCAGTACTTC	CASSFDMGRQEQYF
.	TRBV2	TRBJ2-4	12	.	TGTGCCAGCAGTGAAGCAATAGGTCAGGTATACTTC	CASSEAIGQVYF
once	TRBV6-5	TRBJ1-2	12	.	TGTGCCAGCAGCCAGACCACGGGTGGCTACACCTTC	CASSQTTGGYTF
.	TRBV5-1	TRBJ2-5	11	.	TGCGCCAGCAGCCAGGAGGGTCAATTGTACTTC	CASSQEGQLYF
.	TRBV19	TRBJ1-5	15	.	TGTGCCAGTAGTATAGCCCAGGGGCTTAATCAGCCCCAGCATTTT	CASSIAQGLNQPQHF
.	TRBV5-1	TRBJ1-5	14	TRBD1	TGCGCCAGCAGCTTGGACGGGACAGGGGGCCCCAAACATTTT	CASSLDGTGGPKHF
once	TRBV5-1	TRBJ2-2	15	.	TGCGCCAGCAGCTTCGGGAGCCCACTCACCGGGGAGCTGTTTTTT	CASSFGSPLTGELFF
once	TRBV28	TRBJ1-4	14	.	TGTGCCAGCAGTCGAGTTGCAACTAATGAAAAACTGTTTTTT	CASSRVATNEKLFF
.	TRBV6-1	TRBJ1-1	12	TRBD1	TGTGCCAGCAGTGACGGGACAGGGAGAGCTTTCTTT	CASSDGTGRAFF
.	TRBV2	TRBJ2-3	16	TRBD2	TGTGCCAGCAGTGATGGTAGCGGGAGCTTAACAGATACGCAGTATTTT	CASSDGSGSLTDTQYF
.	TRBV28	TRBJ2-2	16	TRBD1	TGTGCCAGCAGTTTTCCGGCCCAGGGGGACACCGGGGAGCTGTTTTTT	CASSFPAQGDTGELFF
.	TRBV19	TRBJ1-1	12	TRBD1	TGTGCCAGTCGGACAGGGGGCACTGAAGCTTTCTTT	CASRTGGTEAFF
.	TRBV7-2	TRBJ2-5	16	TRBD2	TGTGCCAGCAGCGTCGGGACTAGCGTTTTCCAAGAGACCCAGTACTTC	CASSVGTSVFQETQYF
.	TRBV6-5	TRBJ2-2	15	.	TGTGCCAGCAGCCACCGCTTGGGGAGCACCGGGGAGCTGTTTTTT	CASSHRLGSTGELFF
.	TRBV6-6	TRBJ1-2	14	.	TGTGCCAGCAGTTACTCGTGGCAGAACTATGGCTACACCTTC	CASSYSWQNYGYTF